This T cell receptor beta chain originates from a study of T-cell memory formation after mild COVID-19. The study's findings and limits: Clones contracting day 15 to 85 were balanced CD4/CD8; later expanders leaned CD4+.

TCRdb itself ran the 5' RACE reads through MiXCR, one entry per CDR3 protein. The sample includes approximately 480,000 distinct CDR3 sequences, about 18% of them seen just once. On this clonotype itself: What it binds is unknown.

The TCR comes from an adult woman who had mild COVID-19 (a few samples of this study predate the infection). Cell type and time point are not known. The sequenced material came from PBMCs or a T cell subset sorted from them (not recorded which).

The CDR3 DNA sequence: TGTGCCACCAGGACGATAGGACAGGGTGGCGGCTACGAGCAGTACTTC. This codes for CATRTIGQGGGYEQYF. J is TRBJ2-7 and V is TRBV15; TRBD1 matches 8 bases. This CDR3 has 16 residues. The germline gives CDR1 LNHNV, CDR2 YYDKDF (reference sequence). V trimming: 6 bases; J trimming: 3 bases; junction bases outside the gene matches: 13.